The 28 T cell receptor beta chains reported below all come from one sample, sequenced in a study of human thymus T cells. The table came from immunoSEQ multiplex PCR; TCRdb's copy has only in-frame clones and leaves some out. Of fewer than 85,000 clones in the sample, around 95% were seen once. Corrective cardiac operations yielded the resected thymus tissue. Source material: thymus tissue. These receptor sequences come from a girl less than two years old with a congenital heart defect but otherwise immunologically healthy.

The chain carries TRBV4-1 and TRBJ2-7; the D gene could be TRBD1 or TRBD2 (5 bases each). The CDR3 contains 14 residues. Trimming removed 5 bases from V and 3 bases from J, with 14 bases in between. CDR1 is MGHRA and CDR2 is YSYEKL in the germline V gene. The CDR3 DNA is TGCGCCAGCAGCTTCAGGGAGAACTGCTACGAGCAGTACTTC. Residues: CASSFRENCYEQYF.

The DNA for the CDR3 is TGCGCCAGCAGCGTCAGCGGGAGGGCCTCGGGCGAGCAGTACTTC. It is translated as CASSVSGRASGEQYF. The chain is built from TRBV5-1 and TRBJ2-7; TRBD2 aligns across 10 bases. CDR1 is SGHRS, CDR2 YFSETQ, per germline. Unmatched junction bases numbered 10, after V lost 4 bases and J lost 6 bases. CDR3 length: 15 residues.

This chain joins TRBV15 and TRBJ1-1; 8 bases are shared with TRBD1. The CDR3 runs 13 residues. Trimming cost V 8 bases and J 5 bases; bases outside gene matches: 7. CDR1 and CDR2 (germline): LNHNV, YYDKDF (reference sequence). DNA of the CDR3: TGTGCCACCCCGCAGGGGGCTCGAACTGAAGCTTTCTTT. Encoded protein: CATPQGARTEAFF.

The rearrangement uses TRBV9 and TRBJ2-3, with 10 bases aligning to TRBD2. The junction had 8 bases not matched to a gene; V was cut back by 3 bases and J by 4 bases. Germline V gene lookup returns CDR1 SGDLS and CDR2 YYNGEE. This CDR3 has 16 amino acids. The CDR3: CASSAPSGRAPDTQYF. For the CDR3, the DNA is TGTGCCAGCAGCGCACCAAGCGGGAGGGCCCCAGATACGCAGTATTTT. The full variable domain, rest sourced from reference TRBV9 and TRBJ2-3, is DSGVTQTPKHLITATGQRVTLRCSPRSGDLSVYWYQQSLDQGLQFLIQYYNGEERAKGNILERFSAQQFPDLHSELNLSSLELGDSALYFCASSAPSGRAPDTQYFGPGTRLTVL.

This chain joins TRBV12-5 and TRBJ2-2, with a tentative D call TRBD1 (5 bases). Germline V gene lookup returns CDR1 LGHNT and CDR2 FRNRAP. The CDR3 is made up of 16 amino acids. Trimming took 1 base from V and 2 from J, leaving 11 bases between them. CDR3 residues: CASGLARQGNTGELFF. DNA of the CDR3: TGTGCTAGTGGTTTGGCCCGGCAGGGTAACACCGGGGAGCTGTTTTTT.

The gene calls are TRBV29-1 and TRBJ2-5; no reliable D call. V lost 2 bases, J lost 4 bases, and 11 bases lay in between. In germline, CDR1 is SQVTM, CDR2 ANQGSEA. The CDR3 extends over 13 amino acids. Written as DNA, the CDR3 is TGCAGCGTTGAAATTCAACCCCCAGAGACCCAGTACTTC. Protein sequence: CSVEIQPPETQYF.

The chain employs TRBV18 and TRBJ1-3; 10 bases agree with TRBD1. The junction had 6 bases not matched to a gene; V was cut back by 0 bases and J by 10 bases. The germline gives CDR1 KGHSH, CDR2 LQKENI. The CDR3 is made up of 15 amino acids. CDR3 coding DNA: TGTGCCAGCTCACCACCGGGACAGGGGTTCCGAACCATATATTTT. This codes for CASSPPGQGFRTIYF.

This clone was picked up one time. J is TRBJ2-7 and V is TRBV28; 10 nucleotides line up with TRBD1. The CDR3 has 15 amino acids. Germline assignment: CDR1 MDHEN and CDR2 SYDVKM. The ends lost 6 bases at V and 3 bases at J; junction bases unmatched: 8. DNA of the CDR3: TGTGCCAGCAGCCTGGGACAGGGGTTGTTCTACGAGCAGTACTTC. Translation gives CASSLGQGLFYEQYF.

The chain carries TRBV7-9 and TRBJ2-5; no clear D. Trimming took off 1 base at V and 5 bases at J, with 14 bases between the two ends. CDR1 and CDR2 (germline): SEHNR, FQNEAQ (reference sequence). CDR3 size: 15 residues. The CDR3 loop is CASSLDIWQEETQYF. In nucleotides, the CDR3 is TGTGCCAGCAGCTTAGATATTTGGCAGGAGGAGACCCAGTACTTC.

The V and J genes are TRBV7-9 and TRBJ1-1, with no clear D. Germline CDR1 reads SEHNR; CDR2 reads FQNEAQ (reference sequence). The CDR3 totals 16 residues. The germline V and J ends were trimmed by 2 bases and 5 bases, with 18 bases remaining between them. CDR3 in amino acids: CASSLPGSRSGTEAFF. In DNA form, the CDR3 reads TGTGCCAGCAGCTTACCCGGGTCTCGTAGCGGGACTGAAGCTTTCTTT. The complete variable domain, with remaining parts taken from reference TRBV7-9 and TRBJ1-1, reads DTGVSQNPRHKITKRGQNVTFRCDPISEHNRLYWYRQTLGQGPEFLTYFQNEAQLEKSRLLSDRFSAERPKGSFSTLEIQRTEQGDSAMYLCASSLPGSRSGTEAFFGQGTRLTVV.

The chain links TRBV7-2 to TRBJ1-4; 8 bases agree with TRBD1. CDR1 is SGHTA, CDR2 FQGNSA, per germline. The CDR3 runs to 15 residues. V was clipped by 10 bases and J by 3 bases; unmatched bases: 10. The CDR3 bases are TGTGCCACATCCGGACAGGGAGAGGCTAATGAAAAACTGTTTTTT. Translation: CATSGQGEANEKLFF.

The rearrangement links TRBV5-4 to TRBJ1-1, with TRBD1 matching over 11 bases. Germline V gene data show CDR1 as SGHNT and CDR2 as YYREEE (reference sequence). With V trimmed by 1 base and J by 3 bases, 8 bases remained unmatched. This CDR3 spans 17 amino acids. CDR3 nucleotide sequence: TGTGCCAGCAGCTTGACCCGGACAGGGGGCGCGTACACTGAAGCTTTCTTT. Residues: CASSLTRTGGAYTEAFF.

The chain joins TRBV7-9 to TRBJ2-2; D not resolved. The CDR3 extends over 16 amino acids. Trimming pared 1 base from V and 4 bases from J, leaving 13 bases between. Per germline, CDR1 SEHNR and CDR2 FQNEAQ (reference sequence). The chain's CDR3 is CASSLGTTSPTGELFF. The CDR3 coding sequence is TGTGCCAGCAGCTTAGGCACTACCTCTCCCACCGGGGAGCTGTTTTTT.

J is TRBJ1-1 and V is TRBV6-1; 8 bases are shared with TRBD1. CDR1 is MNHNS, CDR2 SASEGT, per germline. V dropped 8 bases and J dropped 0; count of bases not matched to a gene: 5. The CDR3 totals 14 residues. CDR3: CASLQGGVNTEAFF. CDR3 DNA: TGTGCCAGCTTACAGGGGGGGGTGAACACTGAAGCTTTCTTT.

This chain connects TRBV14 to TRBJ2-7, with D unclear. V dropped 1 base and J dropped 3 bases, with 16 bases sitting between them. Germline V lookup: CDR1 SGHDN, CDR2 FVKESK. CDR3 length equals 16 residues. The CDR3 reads CASSQVSGLINYEQYF. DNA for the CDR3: TGTGCCAGCAGCCAAGTTTCCGGCCTAATAAACTACGAGCAGTACTTC.

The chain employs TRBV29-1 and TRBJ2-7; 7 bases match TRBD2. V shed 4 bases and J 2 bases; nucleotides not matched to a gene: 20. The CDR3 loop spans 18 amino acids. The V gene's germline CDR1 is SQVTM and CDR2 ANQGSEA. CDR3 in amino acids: CSVAATSNPSEAPYEQYF. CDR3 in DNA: TGCAGCGTTGCGGCGACTAGCAATCCCTCTGAAGCGCCCTACGAGCAGTACTTC.

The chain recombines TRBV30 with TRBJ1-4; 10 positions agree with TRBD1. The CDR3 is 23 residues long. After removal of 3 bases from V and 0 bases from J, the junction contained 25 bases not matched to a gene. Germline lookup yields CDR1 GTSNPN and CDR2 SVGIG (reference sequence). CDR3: CAWSSQPGQGKRSGSATNEKLFF. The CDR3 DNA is TGTGCCTGGAGCTCCCAACCGGGACAGGGGAAGCGCTCGGGCTCTGCAACTAATGAAAAACTGTTTTTT.

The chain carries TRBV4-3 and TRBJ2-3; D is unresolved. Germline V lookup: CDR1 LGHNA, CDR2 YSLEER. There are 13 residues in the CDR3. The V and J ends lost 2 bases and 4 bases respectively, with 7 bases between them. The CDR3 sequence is CASSQSSPDTQYF. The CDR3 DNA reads TGCGCCAGCAGCCAATCCAGCCCAGATACGCAGTATTTT.

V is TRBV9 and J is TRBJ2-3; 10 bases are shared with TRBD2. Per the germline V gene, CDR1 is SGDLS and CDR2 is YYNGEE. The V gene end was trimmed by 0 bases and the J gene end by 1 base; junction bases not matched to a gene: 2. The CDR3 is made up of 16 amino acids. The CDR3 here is CASSVALAGGTDTQYF. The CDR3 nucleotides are TGTGCCAGCAGCGTAGCCCTAGCGGGAGGCACAGATACGCAGTATTTT.

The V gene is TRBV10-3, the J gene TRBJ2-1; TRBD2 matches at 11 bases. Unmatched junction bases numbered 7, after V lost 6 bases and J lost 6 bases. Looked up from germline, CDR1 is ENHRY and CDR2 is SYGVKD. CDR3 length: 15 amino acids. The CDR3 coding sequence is TGTGCCATCAGCTCCACTAGCGGGAGCGGCAATGAGCAGTTCTTC. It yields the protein CAISSTSGSGNEQFF.

CDR3 in amino acids: CAWDLDGAGSPLHF. The CDR3 DNA is TGTGCCTGGGACTTAGACGGCGCTGGATCACCCCTCCACTTT. V and J are TRBV30 and TRBJ1-6; D not certain. Trimming took off 5 bases at V and 10 bases at J, with 18 bases between the two ends. The germline V gene encodes CDR1 GTSNPN and CDR2 SVGIG (reference sequence). CDR3 length: 14 amino acids. The whole variable domain, filled in from reference TRBV30 and TRBJ1-6, reads SQTIHQWPATLVQPVGSPLSLECTVEGTSNPNLYWYRQAAGRGLQLLFYSVGIGQISSEVPQNLSASRPQDRQFILSSKKLLLSDSGFYLCAWDLDGAGSPLHFGNGTRLTVT.

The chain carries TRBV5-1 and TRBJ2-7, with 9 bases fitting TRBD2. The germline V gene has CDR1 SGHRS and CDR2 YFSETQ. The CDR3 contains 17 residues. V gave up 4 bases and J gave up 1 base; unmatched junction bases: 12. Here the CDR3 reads CASSAGTSTSESYEQYF. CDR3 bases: TGCGCCAGCAGCGCCGGGACTAGCACATCGGAGTCCTACGAGCAGTACTTC.

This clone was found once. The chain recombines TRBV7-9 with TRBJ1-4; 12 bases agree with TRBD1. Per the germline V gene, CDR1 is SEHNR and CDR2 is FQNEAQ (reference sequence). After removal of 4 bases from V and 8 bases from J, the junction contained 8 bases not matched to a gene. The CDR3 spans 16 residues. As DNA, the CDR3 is TGTGCCAGCAGCTCACCGGGACAGGGGGCCCGGGAAAAACTGTTTTTT. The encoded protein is CASSSPGQGAREKLFF.

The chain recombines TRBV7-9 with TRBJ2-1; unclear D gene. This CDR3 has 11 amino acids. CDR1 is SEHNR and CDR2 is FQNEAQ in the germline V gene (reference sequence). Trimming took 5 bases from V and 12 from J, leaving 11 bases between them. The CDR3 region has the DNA TGTGCCAGCAGCACCCCCGGCGGGCAGTTCTTC. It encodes CASSTPGGQFF.

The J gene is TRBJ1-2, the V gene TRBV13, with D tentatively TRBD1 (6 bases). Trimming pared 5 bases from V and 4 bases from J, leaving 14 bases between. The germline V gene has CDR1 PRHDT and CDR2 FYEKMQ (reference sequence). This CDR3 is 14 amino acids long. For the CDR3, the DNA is TGTGCCAGCAGCCCCAACAGGGTACCCTATGGCTACACCTTC. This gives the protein CASSPNRVPYGYTF.

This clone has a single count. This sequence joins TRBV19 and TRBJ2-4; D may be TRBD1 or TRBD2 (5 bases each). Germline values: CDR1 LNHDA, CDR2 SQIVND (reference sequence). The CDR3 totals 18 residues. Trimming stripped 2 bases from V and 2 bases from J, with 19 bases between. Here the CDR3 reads CASSITSLGELSKNIQYF. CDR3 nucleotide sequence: TGTGCCAGTAGTATAACCTCACTAGGGGAGCTTTCCAAAAACATTCAGTACTTC.

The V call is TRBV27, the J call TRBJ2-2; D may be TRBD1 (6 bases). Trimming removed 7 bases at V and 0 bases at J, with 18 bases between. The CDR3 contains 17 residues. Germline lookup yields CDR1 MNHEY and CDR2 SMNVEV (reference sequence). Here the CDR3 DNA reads TGTGCCAGCACCTTTGTCGACAGGATCGCGAACACCGGGGAGCTGTTTTTT. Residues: CASTFVDRIANTGELFF.

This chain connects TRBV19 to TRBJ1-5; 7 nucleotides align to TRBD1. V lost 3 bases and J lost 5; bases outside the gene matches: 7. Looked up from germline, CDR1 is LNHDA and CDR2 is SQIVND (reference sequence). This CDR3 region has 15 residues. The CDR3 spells CASSMTGLSYQPQHF. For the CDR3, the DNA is TGTGCCAGTAGTATGACAGGGCTCTCTTATCAGCCCCAGCATTTT.